This TCR beta chain emerged from a study of blood T cell repertoires in COVID-19 (dated by TCRdb to 2018 to 2021). At the level of the whole study: Samples covering the acute and convalescent phases of COVID-19 were provided by collaborators in the United States, Italy and Spain. Subjects who had been exposed to COVID-19, were actively infected with it, or had recovered from it provided the deeply sampled blood TCRbeta repertoires that made up the dataset. Samples came from the ongoing ImmuneRACE study (first 160 participants) plus 1,254 subjects from 6 global collaborators. Where HLA class I and class II types were available, the types were taken from metadata supplied by the sample provider, not from assay-based typing. The repertoires were released in a freely available public database intended as a resource for research on the immune response to SARS-CoV-2. The prospective study material was composed of cDNA or gDNA derived from T cells, B-cell-depleted T cells, or PBMCs. The sample metadata nearly always contained a de-identified subject ID, COVID-19 status, age in years and sex.

Of note for this clone: The target of this receptor is not known. It has no much larger one-base neighbor in the sample; base qualities were not kept.

TCRbeta CDR3 regions were amplified from genomic DNA by means of the immunoSEQ Assay, a bias-controlled multiplex PCR. In the paper's pipeline: The number of nucleated cells in each sample was estimated by amplification of reference gene primers within the assay. To quantify the absolute abundance of each unique TCRbeta CDR3 rearrangement, sequence reads were collapsed and filtered. For each sample, productive Simpson clonality was calculated by taking the square root of Simpson's diversity index across productive rearrangements. TCRdb's version of the immuneACCESS table is confined to in-frame rearrangements and falls short of the full clone set. An unresolved V gene accounts for under half of the shortfall where checked; the remainder is of unknown origin. V, J and clone size derive from that table, while D and trimming were established from the DNA sequence. The sample table lists approximately 120,000 clones, approximately 85% of them with a count of one. The leading ten clones occupy 4.3% of the sample.

Whole blood was collected in K2EDTA tubes by collaborating institutions according to the institutions' own protocols. For TCRbeta analysis, collaborator samples were shipped as frozen whole blood, as isolated PBMCs, or as DNA extracted from either sample type. Results the study describes overall, beyond this receptor: The amount of clinical and demographic metadata varied by source and participant and was provided uncurated.

The CDR3 runs 14 amino acids, cysteine and phenylalanine included. Only CDR3 DNA is held: 42 bases, read in frame from base 1. CDR1 and CDR2 were assigned from the germline V gene (reference sequence) as SGHNT and YYREEE. V and J lose 7 bases and 6 bases, and a span of 17 bases separates them. Recombination connected TRBV5-4 to TRBJ2-1, with TRBD1 perhaps the D gene, on 5 matching bases. Specimen: peripheral blood. The sequence was collected from a human donor in a cohort sampled during active COVID-19. In nucleotide form, the sequence is TGTGCCAGCCGTCCGGTGGGGCCGGGCAATGAGCAGTTCTTC. Translated, this is CASRPVGPGNEQFF.